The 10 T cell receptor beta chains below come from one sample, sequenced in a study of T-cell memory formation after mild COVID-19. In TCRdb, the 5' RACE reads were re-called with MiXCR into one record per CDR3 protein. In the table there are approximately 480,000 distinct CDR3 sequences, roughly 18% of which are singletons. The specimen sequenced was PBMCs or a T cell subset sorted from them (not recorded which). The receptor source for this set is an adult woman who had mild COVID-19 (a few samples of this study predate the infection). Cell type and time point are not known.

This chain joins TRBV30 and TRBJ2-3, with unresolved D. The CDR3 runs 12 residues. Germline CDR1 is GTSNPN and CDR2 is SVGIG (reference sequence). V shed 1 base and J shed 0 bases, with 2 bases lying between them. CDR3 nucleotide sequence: TGTGCCTGGAGTGGGAGCACAGATACGCAGTATTTT. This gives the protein CAWSGSTDTQYF.

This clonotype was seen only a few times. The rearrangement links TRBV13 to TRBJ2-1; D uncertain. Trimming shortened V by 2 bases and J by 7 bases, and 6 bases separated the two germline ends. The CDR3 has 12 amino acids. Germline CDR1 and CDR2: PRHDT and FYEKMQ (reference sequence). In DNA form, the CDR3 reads TGTGCCAGCAGCTTACCCGTGAATGAGCAGTTCTTC. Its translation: CASSLPVNEQFF.

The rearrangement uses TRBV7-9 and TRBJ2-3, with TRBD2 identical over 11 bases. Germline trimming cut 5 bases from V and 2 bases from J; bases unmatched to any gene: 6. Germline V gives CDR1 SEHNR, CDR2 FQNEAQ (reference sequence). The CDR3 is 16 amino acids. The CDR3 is CASSPSGRTPTDTQYF. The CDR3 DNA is TGTGCCAGCAGCCCTAGCGGGAGGACACCCACAGATACGCAGTATTTT.

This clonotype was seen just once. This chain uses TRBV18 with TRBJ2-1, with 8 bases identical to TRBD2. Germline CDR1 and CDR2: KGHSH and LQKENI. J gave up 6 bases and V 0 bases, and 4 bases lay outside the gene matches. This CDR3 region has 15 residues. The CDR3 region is CASSPPGLDPNEQFF. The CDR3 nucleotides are TGTGCCAGCTCACCACCGGGACTAGACCCCAATGAGCAGTTCTTC.

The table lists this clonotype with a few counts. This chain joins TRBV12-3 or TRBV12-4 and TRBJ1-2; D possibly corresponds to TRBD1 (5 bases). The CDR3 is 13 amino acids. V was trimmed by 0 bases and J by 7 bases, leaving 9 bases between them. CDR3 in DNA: TGTGCCAGCAGTTTAGCAGGGGTGGGTGGCTACACCTTC. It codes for CASSLAGVGGYTF.

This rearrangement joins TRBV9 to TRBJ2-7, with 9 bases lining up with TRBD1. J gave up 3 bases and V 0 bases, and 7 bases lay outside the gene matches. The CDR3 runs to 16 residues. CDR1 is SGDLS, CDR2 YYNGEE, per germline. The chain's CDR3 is CASSVGMGTGYYEQYF. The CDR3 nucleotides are TGTGCCAGCAGCGTAGGGATGGGGACAGGGTACTACGAGCAGTACTTC.

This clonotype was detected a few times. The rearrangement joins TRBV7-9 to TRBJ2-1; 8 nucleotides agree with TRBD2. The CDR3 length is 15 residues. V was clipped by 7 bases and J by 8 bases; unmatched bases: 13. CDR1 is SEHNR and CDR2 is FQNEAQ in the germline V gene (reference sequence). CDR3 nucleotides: TGTGCCAGCATTCCTGACGGGGGGGCGAGGGATGAGCAGTTCTTC. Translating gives CASIPDGGARDEQFF.

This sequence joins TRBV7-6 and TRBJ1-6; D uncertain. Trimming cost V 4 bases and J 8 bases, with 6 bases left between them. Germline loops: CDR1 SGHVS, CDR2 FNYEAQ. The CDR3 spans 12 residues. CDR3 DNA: TGTGCCAGCAGCTCCTACTATTCACCCCTCCACTTT. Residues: CASSSYYSPLHF.

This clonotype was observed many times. In nucleotides, the CDR3 is TGTGCCAGCACCAGGACTAGCGGTTACTACGAGCAGTACTTC. It yields the protein CASTRTSGYYEQYF. The chain has TRBV3-1 and TRBJ2-7; 10 nucleotides line up with TRBD2. The CDR3 consists of 14 residues. J gave up 3 bases and V 7 bases, and 6 bases lay outside the gene matches. Germline V CDR1 and CDR2: LGHDT, YNNKEL (reference sequence).

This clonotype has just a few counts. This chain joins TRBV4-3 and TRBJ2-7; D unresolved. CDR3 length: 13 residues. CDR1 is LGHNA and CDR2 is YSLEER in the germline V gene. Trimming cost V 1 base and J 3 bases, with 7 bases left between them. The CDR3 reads CASSQGWDYEQYF. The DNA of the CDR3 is TGCGCCAGCAGCCAAGGGTGGGACTACGAGCAGTACTTC.